A selection of T cell receptor beta chains follows, all from one sample in a study of blood T cells in healthy people across ages. TCRdb ran MiXCR on the 5' RACE reads and lists one entry per CDR3 protein. The repertoire holds roughly 2 million distinct CDR3 sequences, with around 50% as singletons. The sample comprised blood. These receptor sequences come from a woman aged 40 to 50 in good health. Both conserved end residues are part of each CDR3. D genes are given only for firm matches. Only part of the rows carry a size: once, few, many, or a class if the clone is expanded.

cdr3_nt cdr3_aa d_call clone_size j_call v_call
TGTGCCAGCAGCCGCCTGCGAGGGGAGGTTGAGACCCAGTACTTC CASSRLRGEVETQYF - few TRBJ2-5 TRBV7-9
TGCGCCAGCAGCCAAGATATGGGGACGTCGATCGAGGTCTCCGGGGAGCTGTTTTTT CASSQDMGTSIEVSGELFF - - TRBJ2-2 TRBV4-3
TGTGCCAGCAGCTTCGGCGGCCAAGAGACCCAGTTCTTC CASSFGGQETQFF - - TRBJ2-1 TRBV7-2
TGCGCCAGCAGCCAACAAGCGTATAGCAATCAGCCCCAGCATTTT CASSQQAYSNQPQHF - - TRBJ1-5 TRBV4-3
TGTGCCAGCAGCCAGTGGCGGACGAGAGCAGATACGCAGTATTTT CASSQWRTRADTQYF - - TRBJ2-3 TRBV3-1
TGCGCCAGCAGCGCTGTGGGGGGAAACTATGGCTACACCTTC CASSAVGGNYGYTF - - TRBJ1-2 TRBV7-2
TGCAGTGCTAAACAGGGTCGCGGAAATTATGAGCAGTTCTTC CSAKQGRGNYEQFF - - TRBJ2-1 TRBV20-1
TGTGCCAGCAGGTCCCCGTCGCCAGGGCGTTTCTACGAGCAGTACTTC CASRSPSPGRFYEQYF - few TRBJ2-7 TRBV28
TGCGCCAGCAGCCCGGACTCCGGGAAGAGCACAGATACGCAGTATTTT CASSPDSGKSTDTQYF - few TRBJ2-3 TRBV5-1
TGCGCCAGCAGGGGGACAGGGGCCGCACATGGCTACACCTTC CASRGTGAAHGYTF TRBD1 - TRBJ1-2 TRBV5-1
TGCAGCGTTGAGTTAGCGGGGGATCCACAAGAGTCCCAGTACTTC CSVELAGDPQESQYF TRBD2 - TRBJ2-7 TRBV29-1
TGTGCCAGCAGTGCCCTAGACAAGTACGAGCAGTACTTC CASSALDKYEQYF - few TRBJ2-7 TRBV25-1
TGTGCCAGCAGCTTCCCGGGACAGGGGGGGGACGAGCAGTACTTC CASSFPGQGGDEQYF TRBD1 few TRBJ2-7 TRBV7-9
TGTGCCACGACTAGCGGGGGAGAGACCCAGTACTTC CATTSGGETQYF TRBD2 - TRBJ2-5 TRBV3-1
TGTGCCAGCAGCTTAGAGTTAATTACCTACGAGCAGTACTTC CASSLELITYEQYF - many TRBJ2-7 TRBV7-2
TGTGCCAGCAGGGGGACAGGGGGCGCAAACATTCAGTACTTC CASRGTGGANIQYF TRBD1 few TRBJ2-4 TRBV2
TGTGCCAGCAGACATGCTGGAAATCAAGAGACCCAGTACTTC CASRHAGNQETQYF - - TRBJ2-5 TRBV6-2/TRBV6-3
TGCAGTGCTCGGCAGGCTGGCCCTTTTGTATACGAGCAGTACTTC CSARQAGPFVYEQYF - few TRBJ2-7 TRBV20-1
TGTGCCAGCAGTTTTCGGAGGGGGCCCTACGAGCAGTACTTC CASSFRRGPYEQYF - - TRBJ2-7 TRBV7-8
TGCAGTGCTAGAGTGCAGGAGGGCCATGGCTACACCTTC CSARVQEGHGYTF - few TRBJ1-2 TRBV20-1
TGTGCCAGCAGCGACCGGAGCGTAGGCTACACCTTC CASSDRSVGYTF - - TRBJ1-2 TRBV3-1
TGTGCCAGCAGTTACTCGAGACTAGCAGGAGAGACCCAGTTCTTC CASSYSRLAGETQFF TRBD2 - TRBJ2-1 TRBV6-5
TGTGCCAGCAGCTCCGGGACAGGGGTCAATGAGCAGTTCTTC CASSSGTGVNEQFF TRBD1 few TRBJ2-1 TRBV13
TGTGCCAGCAGCTTGAATAATGGCTACACCTTC CASSLNNGYTF - few TRBJ1-2 TRBV5-5
TGCAGTGCTAGTGTCTGCCTCTCTGGGGCCAACGTCCTGACTTTC CSASVCLSGANVLTF - - TRBJ2-6 TRBV20-1
TGCAGTGCCTCCCGACTAGCGGGTTATGAGCAGTTCTTC CSASRLAGYEQFF TRBD2 few TRBJ2-1 TRBV20-1
TGTGCCAGCAACCACGTCGGACTAGCGGGGAGCACAGATACGCAGTATTTT CASNHVGLAGSTDTQYF TRBD2 - TRBJ2-3 TRBV11-2
TGCGCCAGCAGCTTGAATGCGGGGCCAGGAGCAGATACGCAGTATTTT CASSLNAGPGADTQYF - few TRBJ2-3 TRBV5-1
TGCGCCAGCAGCTTAAGGCCCCAGCCAGAATATGGCTACACCTTC CASSLRPQPEYGYTF - - TRBJ1-2 TRBV5-1
TGTGCCAGCAGTCTCCGGGACAGGGAGAACACTGAAGCTTTCTTT CASSLRDRENTEAFF TRBD1 few TRBJ1-1 TRBV28
TGTGCCAGCAGTTACGGCAGTAATTTGTACGAGCAGTACTTC CASSYGSNLYEQYF - few TRBJ2-7 TRBV6-5
TGTGCCAGCAGTTCAAGGGGGGCCGAGCAGTACTTC CASSSRGAEQYF - few TRBJ2-7 TRBV12-3/TRBV12-4
TGCAGTGCTAGGGAAGGGGGCGCCTATCGGCCCAATGAGCAGTACTTC CSAREGGAYRPNEQYF TRBD1 few TRBJ2-5 TRBV20-1
TGTGCCAGCAGTTACCCATCGACCCGCAAATTGAACCAAGAGACCCAGTACTTC CASSYPSTRKLNQETQYF - - TRBJ2-5 TRBV6-2/TRBV6-3
TGCGCCAGCAGCCAAGATCTCAGGTACAGGGCCACTGAAGCTTTCTTT CASSQDLRYRATEAFF - - TRBJ1-1 TRBV4-1
TGTGCCAGCAGTATCGACAGGGGACGCACCAACAATCAGCCCCAGCATTTT CASSIDRGRTNNQPQHF TRBD1 - TRBJ1-5 TRBV12-3/TRBV12-4
TGTGCCACCAGTTGGACAGGGTCGGCTGAGCAGTTCTTC CATSWTGSAEQFF TRBD1 - TRBJ2-1 TRBV24-1
TGTGCCAGCAGCCGGGGACGGACTGAAAAACTGTTTTTT CASSRGRTEKLFF - - TRBJ1-4 TRBV7-2
TGCAGTGCTCGAATCCCGGACGTCTATGGCTACACCTTC CSARIPDVYGYTF - - TRBJ1-2 TRBV20-1
TGTGCCAGCAGCTTCCAGTGGAGCTCCTACGAGCAGTACTTC CASSFQWSSYEQYF - few TRBJ2-7 TRBV11-2
TGTGCCAGCAGCGGGAAGAGGCTAGCGGGGGGCACAGATACGCAGTATTTT CASSGKRLAGGTDTQYF TRBD2 - TRBJ2-3 TRBV7-9
TGTGCCAGCGCCGGGGGGAAAGCATATTCACCCCTCCACTTT CASAGGKAYSPLHF - - TRBJ1-6 TRBV6-6
TGCGCCAGCAGCCGGGAGGGGGGACAGGGACTTTACGAGCAGTACTTC CASSREGGQGLYEQYF TRBD1 - TRBJ2-7 TRBV4-1
TGTGCCAGCAGCGTAGGTGGGGGGGCAGAACCCGAGCAGTTCTTC CASSVGGGAEPEQFF - few TRBJ2-1 TRBV9
TGCAGTGCCGCCGGGACAGGGTACAATGAGCAGTACTTC CSAAGTGYNEQYF TRBD1 - TRBJ2-7 TRBV20-1
TGCAGTGCAAACCAAGCAAGAAGCAATCAGCCCCAGCATTTT CSANQARSNQPQHF - once TRBJ1-5 TRBV20-1
TGTGCCAGCAGCTTGGGACAGGGAATGAGAGAGCCCCAGCATTTT CASSLGQGMREPQHF TRBD1 - TRBJ1-5 TRBV13
TGTGCCAGCCGTCTCGAGCGGGGGGGCTCTGAGCAGTTCTTC CASRLERGGSEQFF TRBD2 few TRBJ2-1 TRBV2
TGTGCCAGCAGCTTAGCCTTGACTAGCGGGGGGCACGAGCAGTACTTC CASSLALTSGGHEQYF TRBD2 - TRBJ2-7 TRBV7-2
TGCGCCAGCAGCTCAGGGGCGAGGAACGAGCAGTACTTC CASSSGARNEQYF - few TRBJ2-7 TRBV5-1
TGTGCCAGCAGTCCGGGACTAGTGAGTTATGAGCAGTTCTTC CASSPGLVSYEQFF TRBD2 - TRBJ2-1 TRBV27
TGTGCCAGCAGCCCTTTAGGGACAGCGAATGAAAATGGCTACACCTTC CASSPLGTANENGYTF TRBD1 - TRBJ1-2 TRBV28
TGTGCCAGCAGCTCCGCGGGGGGTTCTGAGCAGTTCTTC CASSSAGGSEQFF TRBD2 - TRBJ2-1 TRBV13
TGTGCCAGCAGTTACGAGAGGGGGCGTTTGAATGAGCAGTTCTTC CASSYERGRLNEQFF TRBD1 - TRBJ2-1 TRBV6-5
TGTGCCATTTGCTGCAGGGACAACTATGGCTACACCTTC CAICCRDNYGYTF - few TRBJ1-2 TRBV6-5